This TCR beta chain is drawn from a study of blood T cell repertoires in COVID-19. Measured with immunoSEQ multiplex PCR; TCRdb has only the in-frame clones, and not every one. The profile shows hundreds of thousands of clones, around 87% of them singletons. Trimming left V 2 bases short and J 3 bases short, with 11 bases between. This CDR3 is built from 15 residues. CDR1 and CDR2 (germline): GTSNPN, SVGIG (reference sequence). The sequencing input was PBMCs or T cells enriched from blood (not recorded which). The origin of this receptor is a man between 35 and 55 years old in a cohort exposed to, infected with or recovered from COVID-19 (not recorded which). This rearrangement joins TRBV30 to TRBJ1-6, with D maybe TRBD1 (5 bases). CDR3 in DNA: TGTGCCTGGAGTTTGGGACTCAACTATAATTCACCCCTCCACTTT. Its translation: CAWSLGLNYNSPLHF.